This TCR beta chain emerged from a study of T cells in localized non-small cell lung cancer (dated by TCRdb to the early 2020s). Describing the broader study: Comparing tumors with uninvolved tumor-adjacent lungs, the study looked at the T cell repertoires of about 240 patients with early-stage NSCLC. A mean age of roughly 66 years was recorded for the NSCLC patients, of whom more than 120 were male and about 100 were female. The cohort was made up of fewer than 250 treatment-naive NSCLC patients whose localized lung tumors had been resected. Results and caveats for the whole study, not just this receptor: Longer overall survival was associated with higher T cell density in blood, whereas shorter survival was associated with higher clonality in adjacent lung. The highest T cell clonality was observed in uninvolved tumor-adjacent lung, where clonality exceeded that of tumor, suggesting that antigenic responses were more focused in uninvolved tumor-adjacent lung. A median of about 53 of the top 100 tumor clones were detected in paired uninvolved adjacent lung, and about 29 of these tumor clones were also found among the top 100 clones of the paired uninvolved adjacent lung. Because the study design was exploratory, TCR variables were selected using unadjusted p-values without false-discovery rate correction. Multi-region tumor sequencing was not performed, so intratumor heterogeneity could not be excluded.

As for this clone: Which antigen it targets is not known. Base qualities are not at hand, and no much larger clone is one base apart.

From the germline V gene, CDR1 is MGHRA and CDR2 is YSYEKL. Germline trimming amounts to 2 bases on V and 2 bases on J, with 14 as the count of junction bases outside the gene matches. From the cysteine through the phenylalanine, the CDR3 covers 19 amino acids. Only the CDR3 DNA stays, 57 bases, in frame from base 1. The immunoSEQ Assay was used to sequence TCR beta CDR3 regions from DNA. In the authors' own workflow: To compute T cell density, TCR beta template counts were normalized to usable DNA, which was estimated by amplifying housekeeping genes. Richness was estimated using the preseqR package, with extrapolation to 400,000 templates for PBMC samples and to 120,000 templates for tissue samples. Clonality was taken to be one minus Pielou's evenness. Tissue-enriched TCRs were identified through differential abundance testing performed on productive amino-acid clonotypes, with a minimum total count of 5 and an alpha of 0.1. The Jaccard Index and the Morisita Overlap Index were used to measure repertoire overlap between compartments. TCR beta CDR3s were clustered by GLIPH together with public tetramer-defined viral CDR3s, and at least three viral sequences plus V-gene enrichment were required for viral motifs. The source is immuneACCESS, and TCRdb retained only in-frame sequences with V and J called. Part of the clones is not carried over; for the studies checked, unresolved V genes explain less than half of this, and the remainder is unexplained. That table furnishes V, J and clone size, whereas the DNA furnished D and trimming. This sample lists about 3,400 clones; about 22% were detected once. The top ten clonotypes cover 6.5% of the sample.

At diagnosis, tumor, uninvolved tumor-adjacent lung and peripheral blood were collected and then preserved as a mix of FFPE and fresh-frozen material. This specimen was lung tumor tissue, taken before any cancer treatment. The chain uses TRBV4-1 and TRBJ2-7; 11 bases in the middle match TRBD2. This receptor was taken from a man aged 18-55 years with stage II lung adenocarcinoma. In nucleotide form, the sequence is TGCGCCAGCAGCCAAACCCCCGATCGACTAGCGGGGATAGCCTACGAGCAGTACTTC. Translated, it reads CASSQTPDRLAGIAYEQYF.